The clone carrying this T cell receptor (beta chain) appeared a single time. This entry belongs to a study of blood T cell repertoires in COVID-19. Study details: In each case, the material was cDNA or gDNA derived from T cells, B-cell-depleted T cells, or PBMCs.

Measured with immunoSEQ multiplex PCR; TCRdb has only the in-frame clones, and not every one. The sample lists about 170,000 clones, approximately 84% occurring once. The TCR sequence derives from a man aged 70-80 years with active or convalescent COVID-19. Sequenced material: peripheral blood.

The CDR3 protein is CASVRDSFATEAFF. CDR3 sequence (DNA): TGTGCCAGCGTGAGAGACAGCTTCGCCACTGAAGCTTTCTTT. The chain carries TRBV2 and TRBJ1-1, with D tentatively TRBD1 (5 bases). The CDR3 has 14 residues. Germline CDR1 reads SNHLY; CDR2 reads FYNNEI. Trimming removed 8 bases at V and 4 bases at J, with 17 bases between.